The 27 T cell receptor beta chains below all came from one sample that was sequenced in a study of CD8+ T cells in alopecia areata. RNA extraction and reverse transcription yielded cDNA as sequencing template. Here immunoSEQ multiplex PCR was the method, and the copy in TCRdb shows in-frame clones only, minus some. The profile shows under 250,000 clones, more than 45% of them singletons. Sequences were derived from CD4+ T cells sorted from blood, sampled at week 0. These receptors were taken from a human donor with alopecia areata.

The chain uses TRBV9 and TRBJ2-7; D gene uncertain. With 0 bases removed from V and 7 bases from J, the gap between germline ends came to 14 bases. The CDR3 totals 14 residues. In germline, CDR1 is SGDLS, CDR2 YYNGEE. CDR3 region: CASSVGLAGGEQYF. DNA of the CDR3: TGTGCCAGCAGCGTAGGACTGGCCGGTGGAGAGCAGTACTTC. The whole variable domain, filled in from reference TRBV9 and TRBJ2-7, reads DSGVTQTPKHLITATGQRVTLRCSPRSGDLSVYWYQQSLDQGLQFLIQYYNGEERAKGNILERFSAQQFPDLHSELNLSSLELGDSALYFCASSVGLAGGEQYFGPGTRLTVT.

This chain connects TRBV5-1 to TRBJ1-1; weak D call: TRBD1 (5 bases). The CDR3 length is 14 residues. Deletions cut 2 bases from V and 0 bases from J, with 8 bases between. Germline assignment: CDR1 SGHRS and CDR2 YFSETQ. The CDR3 region has the DNA TGCGCCAGCAGCTTACAGGTCGTGAACACTGAAGCTTTCTTT. Its translation: CASSLQVVNTEAFF.

The rearrangement joins TRBV2 to TRBJ2-2; tentatively, D is TRBD1 (6 bases). CDR1 and CDR2 from the germline V gene are SNHLY and FYNNEI. Trimming removed 9 bases at V and 4 bases at J, with 9 bases between. The CDR3 length is 12 residues. CDR3 coding DNA: TGTGCCAGTCAGGGGAGCACCGGGGAGCTGTTTTTT. Amino acids: CASQGSTGELFF.

V usage is TRBV19 and J usage is TRBJ2-7; D is ambiguous. The germline CDR1 and CDR2 sequences are LNHDA and SQIVND (reference sequence). The CDR3 runs to 14 residues. Between the trimmed V and J ends, which lost 3 bases and 2 bases, there was a span of 11 bases. CDR3 amino acids: CASSIGDQTYEQYF. For the CDR3, the DNA is TGTGCCAGTAGTATCGGCGATCAAACCTACGAGCAGTACTTC.

The table lists this clone with a few counts. J is TRBJ2-5 and V is TRBV4-1; D remains unclear. CDR3 size: 13 residues. Germline V lookup: CDR1 MGHRA, CDR2 YSYEKL. The germline V and J ends were trimmed by 4 bases and 4 bases, with 10 bases remaining between them. CDR3 region: CASSLLWGETQYF. The CDR3 nucleotides are TGCGCCAGCAGCCTCCTTTGGGGAGAGACCCAGTACTTC.

This sequence joins TRBV6-1 and TRBJ1-5; possibly TRBD1 for D (6 bases). V was cut by 4 bases and J by 0 bases, with 16 bases left in between. CDR1 is MNHNS, CDR2 SASEGT, per germline. This CDR3 is 17 amino acids long. The CDR3 nucleotides are TGTGCCAGCAGTGGGAACAGGGCCTCTTATAGCAATCAGCCCCAGCATTTT. It specifies CASSGNRASYSNQPQHF.

This chain connects TRBV5-1 to TRBJ2-3; D gene ambiguous. CDR3 length: 13 residues. CDR1 and CDR2 from the germline V gene are SGHRS and YFSETQ. Trimming took off 8 bases at V and 0 bases at J, with 10 bases between the two ends. The CDR3 here is CASKTSSTDTQYF. CDR3 DNA sequence: TGCGCCAGTAAAACCTCCAGCACAGATACGCAGTATTTT.

The rearrangement uses TRBV6-5 and TRBJ2-5; TRBD1 or TRBD2 may be the D gene (5 bases each). Germline V gene data show CDR1 as MNHEY and CDR2 as SVGAGI. The CDR3 is made up of 13 amino acids. V was clipped by 11 bases and J by 2 bases, with 15 bases between them. The CDR3: CAGAPGPQETQYF. The CDR3 DNA is TGTGCCGGGGCCCCGGGACCACAAGAGACCCAGTACTTC.

The chain couples TRBV27 to TRBJ1-2; 7 bases match TRBD1. Per germline, CDR1 MNHEY and CDR2 SMNVEV (reference sequence). The CDR3 spans 16 residues. V trimming: 5 bases; J trimming: 4 bases; junction bases outside the gene matches: 13. CDR3 protein: CASSTTRQGGVYGYTF. In nucleotides, the CDR3 is TGTGCCAGCAGTACTACCCGACAGGGTGGTGTCTATGGCTACACCTTC.

This chain connects TRBV7-8 to TRBJ2-5; D assignment may be TRBD1 or TRBD2 (6 bases each). This CDR3 spans 15 amino acids. V lost 1 base, J lost 5 bases, and 14 bases lay in between. The germline V gene encodes CDR1 SGHVS and CDR2 FQNEAQ. CDR3 sequence: CASSLGWGARETQYF. DNA of the CDR3: TGTGCCAGCAGCTTAGGGTGGGGGGCACGCGAGACCCAGTACTTC.

J is TRBJ2-5 and V is TRBV30; D is unresolved. Germline values: CDR1 GTSNPN, CDR2 SVGIG (reference sequence). The CDR3 consists of 14 residues. V was clipped by 0 bases and J by 4 bases, with 12 bases between them. This CDR3 is CAWSVPGLGETQYF. The CDR3 DNA is TGTGCCTGGAGTGTACCGGGCCTCGGAGAGACCCAGTACTTC.

CDR3 bases: TGTGCCAGCAGCTCAGGCAGTGGCTATGGCTACACCTTC. This sequence encodes CASSSGSGYGYTF. The chain employs TRBV9 and TRBJ1-2, with D unresolved. There are 13 residues in the CDR3. Germline V gives CDR1 SGDLS, CDR2 YYNGEE. V shed 4 bases and J shed 4 bases, with 11 bases lying between them.

This chain links TRBV29-1 with TRBJ2-7; no reliable D call. With 5 bases removed from V and 2 bases from J, the gap between germline ends came to 7 bases. From germline, CDR1 is SQVTM and CDR2 ANQGSEA. This CDR3 has 11 amino acids. CDR3 amino acids: CSVWVPYEQYF. In nucleotides, the CDR3 is TGCAGCGTTTGGGTACCCTACGAGCAGTACTTC.

The rearrangement joins TRBV7-9 to TRBJ1-1; the D is unclear. The CDR3 totals 14 residues. V dropped 1 base and J dropped 4 bases, with 10 bases sitting between them. The germline V gene has CDR1 SEHNR and CDR2 FQNEAQ (reference sequence). CDR3 protein: CASSLEYTGTEAFF. CDR3 nucleotides: TGTGCCAGCAGCTTAGAGTATACCGGCACTGAAGCTTTCTTT.

V usage is TRBV11-2 and J usage is TRBJ1-1; D remains ambiguous. Germline V gene lookup returns CDR1 SGHAT and CDR2 FQNNGV. CDR3 length: 14 amino acids. V lost 5 bases to trimming and J lost 3 bases, with 13 bases between them. CDR3 nucleotides: TGTGCCAGCAGCGTATCAGGCGGTCACACTGAAGCTTTCTTT. It encodes CASSVSGGHTEAFF.

This clone was found once. This sequence joins TRBV18 and TRBJ1-1; no reliable D call. Trimming shortened V by 6 bases and J by 0 bases, and 8 bases separated the two germline ends. Germline V gives CDR1 KGHSH, CDR2 LQKENI. CDR3 size: 13 residues. The CDR3 nucleotides are TGTGCCAGCTCCGATGGACTGAACACTGAAGCTTTCTTT. Protein sequence: CASSDGLNTEAFF.

This clone was observed once. The V gene is TRBV7-2, the J gene TRBJ2-6; D unclear. Germline V gene data show CDR1 as SGHTA and CDR2 as FQGNSA. Trimming took off 3 bases at V and 0 bases at J, with 6 bases between the two ends. This CDR3 has 15 residues. For the CDR3, the DNA is TGTGCCAGCAGCTTGGGAAGCTCTGGGGCCAACGTCCTGACTTTC. Its translation is CASSLGSSGANVLTF.

The chain couples TRBV6-5 to TRBJ1-4; D not resolved. CDR1 is MNHEY, CDR2 SVGAGI, per germline. With 0 bases removed from V and 4 bases from J, the gap between germline ends came to 6 bases. The CDR3 runs 14 residues. As DNA, the CDR3 is TGTGCCAGCAGTTACTCCTCCGTTAATGAAAAACTGTTTTTT. Its protein is CASSYSSVNEKLFF.

This chain joins TRBV7-3 and TRBJ2-2; 8 nucleotides align to TRBD1. This CDR3 comprises 13 residues. Germline V gene sequence: CDR1 SGHTA, CDR2 FQGTGA. J was trimmed by 10 bases and V by 5 bases; bases with no gene match: 6. CDR3 sequence reads: CASSLDRGVELFF. The CDR3 coding sequence is TGTGCCAGCAGCCTTGACAGGGGTGTGGAGCTGTTTTTT. The complete variable domain, with remaining parts taken from reference TRBV7-3 and TRBJ2-2, reads GAGVSQTPSNKVTEKGKYVELRCDPISGHTALYWYRQSLGQGPEFLIYFQGTGAADDSGLPNDRFFAVRPEGSVSTLKIQRTERGDSAVYLCASSLDRGVELFFGEGSRLTVL.

The rearrangement uses TRBV6-1 and TRBJ1-1; 7 nucleotides align to TRBD1. V gave up 2 bases and J gave up 4 bases; unmatched junction bases: 1. Per germline, CDR1 MNHNS and CDR2 SASEGT. The CDR3 contains 13 residues. CDR3 residues: CASSERQGTEAFF. The CDR3 region has the DNA TGTGCCAGCAGTGAAAGACAGGGCACTGAAGCTTTCTTT.

The V and J genes are TRBV13 and TRBJ2-3; TRBD1 matches 7 bases. Germline values: CDR1 PRHDT, CDR2 FYEKMQ (reference sequence). This CDR3 has 15 residues. With 5 bases clipped from V and 2 bases from J, the junction kept 7 bases outside the gene matches. This CDR3 is CASSVRQGITDTQYF. Written as DNA, the CDR3 is TGTGCCAGCAGCGTAAGACAGGGAATCACAGATACGCAGTATTTT.

J is TRBJ2-7 and V is TRBV30; no clear D. CDR1 and CDR2 (germline): GTSNPN, SVGIG (reference sequence). Trimming shortened V by 1 base and J by 3 bases, and 4 bases separated the two germline ends. This CDR3 is built from 11 residues. CDR3 sequence: CAWSGRYEQYF. The CDR3 nucleotides read TGTGCCTGGAGTGGCCGCTACGAGCAGTACTTC.

The table lists this clone with a few counts. The V call is TRBV2, the J call TRBJ1-1; D remains unclear. This CDR3 contains 15 residues. Looked up from germline, CDR1 is SNHLY and CDR2 is FYNNEI. Trimming removed 6 bases at V and 1 base at J, with 15 bases between. The CDR3 region has the DNA TGTGCCAGCAGAGGGAGGCTGGCGGCGAACACTGAAGCTTTCTTT. Translating gives CASRGRLAANTEAFF. Full variable domain (remainder filled in from reference TRBV2 and TRBJ1-1): EPEVTQTPSHQVTQMGQEVILRCVPISNHLYFYWYRQILGQKVEFLVSFYNNEISEKSEIFDDQFSVERPDGSNFTLKIRSTKLEDSAMYFCASRGRLAANTEAFFGQGTRLTVV.

The gene calls are TRBV19 and TRBJ1-5; D remains unclear. This CDR3 has 14 residues. Trimming removed 1 base at V and 2 bases at J, with 6 bases between. Germline CDR1 is LNHDA and CDR2 is SQIVND (reference sequence). The CDR3 spells CASSIGAGNQPQHF. CDR3 coding DNA: TGTGCCAGTAGTATAGGAGCGGGCAATCAGCCCCAGCATTTT.

This clone was counted a few times. CDR3 DNA sequence: TGTGCCAGCAGCCTACACTCCTCTGGGGCCAACGTCCTGACTTTC. Amino acid sequence: CASSLHSSGANVLTF. The chain joins TRBV7-2 to TRBJ2-6; the D is unclear. CDR1 SGHTA and CDR2 FQGNSA come from the germline V gene. The CDR3 is 15 amino acids. The V end was cut by 5 bases, the J end by 0 bases, with 8 bases between.

This rearrangement joins TRBV7-2 to TRBJ2-1; 12 nucleotides line up with TRBD1. V dropped 1 base and J dropped 9; count of bases not matched to a gene: 7. The CDR3 loop spans 16 amino acids. Germline lookup yields CDR1 SGHTA and CDR2 FQGNSA. As DNA, the CDR3 is TGTGCCAGCAGCTTAGGGACCGGGACAGGGGGCCTTGAGCAGTTCTTC. It is translated as CASSLGTGTGGLEQFF.

This clone was recorded a few times. This chain links TRBV27 with TRBJ2-1; either TRBD1 or TRBD2 may fit D (5 bases each). Germline CDR1 MNHEY, CDR2 SMNVEV (reference sequence). With 6 bases removed from V and 2 bases from J, the gap between germline ends came to 14 bases. This CDR3 is built from 15 residues. The CDR3 DNA sequence: TGTGCCAGCAGGGGGGTCGGGGAGCCCTACAATGAGCAGTTCTTC. Protein product: CASRGVGEPYNEQFF.